This TCR beta chain is from a study of molecular identifiers for immune sequencing clone quantification. Comments on this clonotype: Its antigen is undetermined.

One entry per CDR3 protein, called by TCRdb with MiXCR from the PCR reads. The sample has about 65,000 distinct CDR3 sequences; about 18% are singletons. Germline CDR1 and CDR2: GTSNPN and SVGIG (reference sequence). The CDR3 length is 12 residues. The V gene lost 3 bases and the J gene lost 6 bases, with 12 bases spanning the gap. Broader study findings: More than 99% of effector molecules, versus under 1% of naive-cell molecules, belonged to clones above 20 RNA copies. Sizes of highly expanded clones could be underestimated through identical TCRs sharing a barcode.

The TCR originated in a human donor in good health. Some libraries in this study had Jurkat cell RNA spiked in. V and J are TRBV30 and TRBJ2-7; perhaps TRBD2 as D (6 bases). The material sequenced was naive CD8+ T cells from blood, with Jurkat cell RNA spiked in. Described subset: FACS-sorted CD8+CD4-CCR7+CD45RA+ naive T cells. The chain's CDR3 is CAWRGGVAEQYF. The CDR3 nucleotides read TGTGCCTGGAGAGGAGGGGTGGCCGAGCAGTACTTC.